The TCR beta chain under discussion was sequenced for a study of cytomegalovirus exposure and HLA in healthy donors (dated by TCRdb to about 2017). Some background on the complete study: In an earlier analysis of roughly 500 of the donors, approximately 300 Gb of sequence data and 100 million or so unique TCR beta sequences from 150 million to 200 million T cells were reported. The study aimed to test whether signatures of past pathogen exposure could be identified by cataloging public T cell receptors. A later analysis re-examined previously published TCR beta repertoires from over 500 donors and added high-resolution HLA genotyping to investigate patterns of TCR occurrence. Using immunosequencing, the study profiled T cell repertoires from 666 subjects and related those repertoires to cytomegalovirus serostatus. Rather than using new phenotypic data, the later analysis identified candidate immune exposures from TCR beta sequences and from how often those sequences occurred across donors. In addition to the first cohort of hundreds of subjects, a separate validation cohort of around 110 different subjects was used. Donor age, sex, ethnicity and CMV serostatus were compiled together with the repertoire data. An early release that covered some 630 HLA-typed donors contained approximately 300 gigabases of sequencing data and tens of millions of unique TCR sequences. Of the 398 genotyped donors, 65% to 90% were placed in the genetic ancestry cluster associated with self-reported Caucasian donors. To decide whether each TCR beta V gene segment behaved as functional or pseudogenic, an earlier analysis of nearly 600 of the donors relied on high-throughput TCR beta sequencing. On average, 235,054 unique TCR beta nucleotide sequences were sequenced per donor among 350 to 400 genotyped donors of the cohort, with about 19% of those sequences being non-productive. Roughly 5 DR-DQ haplotypes were handled as single units for association and clustering, since linkage in the cohort was strong. In a later genetic analysis, genome-wide SNP genotypes for about 55% of the roughly 700 donors were used, and that subset was treated as a discovery cohort. Both class I and class II loci were covered by HLA typing, at four-digit resolution. High-throughput TCR immunosequencing, statistical association of individual TCRs with disease status, and machine learning were combined to predict cytomegalovirus infection status. Typing coverage differed by locus: A, B, C, DRB1 and DQB1 were typed in roughly 620-640 donors, DQA1 in approximately 520, DPA1 in 600 to 610, and DPB1 in 450 to 480. Every repertoire in the discovery cohort had been generated on one and the same sequencing platform. Paper-wide results and their limitations: In an earlier analysis of 587 of the donors, most TCR beta V segments appeared in productive rearrangements about 90% or about 30% of the time, broadly matching IMGT annotations. An association between a missense DCLRE1C variant and V-gene and J-gene trimming of TCR beta chains was found in a later genetic analysis and replicated in an independent cohort. A group of highly shared sequence variants was considered likely to be a technical artifact of the sequencing pipeline. Immune exposure information for the cohort was limited to CMV serostatus. The cohort was sequenced for TCR beta chains only, and without alpha or paired-chain data the features that could be detected were limited. A further reported finding was that TCR beta sequences accurately predicted the HLA-A and HLA-B alleles for most subjects in the first cohort. HLA typing was unavailable for some donors at each locus, so association tests used only the typed subset. Sequencing depth was assumed to be roughly uniform across donors in the presence/absence analyses, though that assumption may not hold. In vitro tests confirmed that three of the cytomegalovirus-associated TCR beta chains recognize cytomegalovirus antigens. According to a later analysis, parvovirus B19, influenza, CMV and Epstein-Barr virus appeared linked to several top co-occurrence clusters. In a later genetic analysis, fewer N-insertions in productive TCRs were reported among donors in an Asian-associated ancestry cluster than the roughly 700-donor mean. Cytomegalovirus status was reported to be diagnosed by the classifier with high specificity and sensitivity in both the original and validation cohorts. Because counts were too low, about 15 rarely observed V segments, including chromosome 9 orphons, were left out of the earlier analysis of 500 to 650 of the donors. Linkage disequilibrium might explain the correlated functional status among segregating V segments, but an unknown experimental factor could not be ruled out. Assigning TCR associations to individual alleles was difficult when HLA alleles, especially DR and DQ, strongly co-occurred. In a later analysis, the rate of TCR association differed among HLA loci, with DRB1 alleles having the most associated TCRs and HLA-C alleles having the fewest. According to a later analysis, most CMV-associated TCR beta chains appeared to be HLA-restricted, and the HLA associations seemed to be driven largely by CMV exposure. Across donors, most TCR sequences were observed very rarely, whereas some public TCRs were present in many individuals. Because the 87-base-pair reads could not distinguish some IMGT-functional V segments, including TRBV6-2 and TRBV6-3, those segments were excluded. The authors suggested that the approach could potentially be generalized to other disease states and immunological phenotypes. A total of about 150 TCR beta chains were listed by the study as associated with cytomegalovirus. In a later analysis, HLA-associated TCR beta chains showed more clonal expansion and lower generation probabilities than non-associated chains that were equally common. A later analysis associated 17,000 or so TCR beta sequences with specific HLA alleles at a false discovery rate of 0.05.

The cohort comprised fewer than 750 healthy bone marrow donors. Cohort members were all nominally healthy when sampled, although unrecorded immune exposures were likely present. The donor tested CMV seronegative and was one of the 352 seronegative cohort members. Every donor gave a peripheral blood sample, and the peripheral blood mononuclear cells from that sample were used for TCR beta sequencing. Genomic DNA extraction from the blood cell samples was performed with the Qiagen DNeasy Blood Extraction Kit. This clone was observed a few times. What antigen it recognizes has not been identified. The record has no base qualities; no much larger clone is one base away. Receptor amplification or capture employed the immunoSEQ multiplex PCR assay. The multiplex PCR relied on a mix of 60 forward primers for TCR Vbeta segments and 13 reverse primers for TCR Jbeta segments. Amplification of the CDR3 region of rearranged TCR beta genes was performed with a multiplex PCR assay on genomic DNA. Amplified TCR beta libraries were sequenced as 87-base-pair reads on the Illumina HiSeq System. Concerning the study's data processing: Across the roughly 670 repertoires, a later analysis counted roughly 84 million unique TCR beta chains, 9.5 million to 12 million of which were shared by at least two donors. To remove PCR and sequencing errors, raw reads were error-corrected and collapsed into unique sequences using a nearest-neighbor algorithm that merged closely related sequences. To assign V, D and J gene segments, CDR3 sequences were aligned to IMGT reference sequences. Each retained sequence needed at least a six-nucleotide match to both a V gene segment and a J gene segment. A rearrangement was called productive if the CDR3 had no stop codons and remained in frame with V and J, and every other rearrangement was called non-productive. CDR3 was defined by IMGT convention, running from the second conserved V-encoded cysteine to the conserved J-encoded phenylalanine. In an earlier analysis of approximately 500 of the donors, sequences lacking an unambiguous match to a single V gene segment were excluded. An earlier analysis of approximately 590 of the donors classified V segments as functional when productive rearrangements were above 56.7% and as segregating when the standard deviation between donors was above 5%. A statistical classification framework was developed to diagnose cytomegalovirus status using the catalog of TCR beta chain sequences. In a later analysis, TCR nucleotide sequences were compared against IMGT/GENE-DB human TR gene sequences so that V and J genes could be assigned. A later analysis assigned CDR3 sequences and most-parsimonious VDJ recombination scenarios with the TCRdist pipeline. In a later analysis, each TCR beta chain was defined by its CDR3 amino acid sequence together with its V-gene family, and reads lacking a unique V-gene family were excluded. To address suspected cross-contamination and a sequencing artifact, a later analysis removed roughly 580 highly shared, low-generation-probability nucleotide sequences. A later analysis calculated a clonal expansion index for each public chain from normalized within-repertoire ranks of inferred template counts. In a later analysis, generation probabilities were computed using a VDJ recombination model fitted to out-of-frame rearrangements, and the results were checked against IGoR. In a later analysis, TCR-TCR, TCR-HLA and TCR-CMV co-occurrence was scored with hypergeometric tests, and a repertoire-size bias correction was applied to TCR pairs. In a later analysis, false discovery rates were estimated by permuting HLA or CMV assignments 20 times. In a later analysis, co-occurring TCRs were grouped using DBSCAN, with TCRdist sequence similarity added in when clustering inside HLA-allele-positive subsets. Repertoires with fewer than 30,000 or more than 120,000 public chains were left out of co-occurrence clustering, as were a few repertoires with anomalous nucleotide sharing. Drawn from immuneACCESS, this table holds only the in-frame rearrangements with V and J called that TCRdb kept. Clones are partly lost; checked studies trace under half to an unresolved V gene and leave the rest unexplained. V, J and clone size were drawn from that table, and D and trimming were deduced from the DNA. Counted in this sample were roughly 100,000 clones; 70% to 85% of them appeared once. Clones ranked in the top ten supply approximately 3.7% of the sample.

CDR1 and CDR2 (PRHDT, FYEKMQ) derive from the germline V gene (reference sequence). CDR3 length: 16 amino acids, cysteine to phenylalanine. Only the CDR3 portion is preserved as DNA: 48 bases, with reading frame beginning at the first base. V lost 3 bases and J lost 1 base, and the count of bases not matched to a germline gene is 1. Input material: PBMCs. This sequence was found in a man aged 55 to 70 in good health and CMV-seronegative. The chain couples TRBV13 to TRBJ2-3, with TRBD2 identical over 13 junction bases. The CDR3 protein sequence reads: CASSFGTSGGTDTQYF. DNA sequence: TGTGCCAGCAGCTTCGGGACTAGCGGGGGCACAGATACGCAGTATTTT. Reference TRBV13 and TRBJ2-3 proteins supply the regions before and after the CDR3; the full variable domain is: AAGVIQSPRHLIKEKRETATLKCYPIPRHDTVYWYQQGPGQDPQFLISFYEKMQSDKGSIPDRFSAQQFSDYHSELNMSSLELGDSALYFCASSFGTSGGTDTQYFGPGTRLTVL.